Listed below are T cell receptor beta chains from one sample, sequenced in a study of blood T cell repertoires in COVID-19. TCRdb's table, derived via immunoSEQ multiplex PCR, lists solely in-frame clones and lacks some. The table shows 140,000 to 150,000 clones, with 84% occurring only once. The sequenced sample was peripheral blood. Receptors were obtained from a man aged 25-40 years with COVID-19, enrolled during active disease. Both conserved end residues are part of each CDR3. A D gene is named only where the DNA matches it firmly. Not every row has a clone size; where given, it reads once, few, many or a size class.

d_call clone_size j_call cdr3_length v_call cdr3_aa cdr3_nt
TRBD1 few TRBJ1-1 14 TRBV7-9 CASSLPRQGGEAFF TGTGCCAGCAGCTTACCCAGACAGGGGGGTGAAGCTTTCTTT
- - TRBJ1-2 13 TRBV6-5 CASSHTVNYGYTF TGTGCCAGCAGCCATACAGTAAACTATGGCTACACCTTC
- - TRBJ2-7 14 TRBV3-1/TRBV3-2 CASSPPGRENRQYF TGTGCCAGCAGCCCTCCTGGACGGGAGAATAGGCAGTACTTC
TRBD2 - TRBJ2-1 15 TRBV11-2 CASSSPGEGHGEQFF TGTGCCAGCAGCTCCCCCGGGGAGGGCCATGGTGAGCAGTTCTTC
TRBD1 few TRBJ1-6 14 TRBV7-9 CASSLDGQVSPLHF TGTGCCAGCAGCTTAGATGGACAGGTTTCACCCCTCCACTTT
TRBD2 - TRBJ2-2 14 TRBV27 CASSSGLAIGELFF TGTGCCAGCAGTTCGGGACTAGCGATCGGGGAGCTGTTTTTT
- - TRBJ2-7 13 TRBV10-3 CAISGGNAYEQYF TGTGCCATCTCAGGGGGGAATGCCTACGAGCAGTACTTC
- - TRBJ1-3 16 TRBV9 CASSVASDTSGNTIYF TGTGCCAGCAGCGTAGCTTCGGACACCTCTGGAAACACCATATATTTT
- few TRBJ2-3 12 TRBV28 CASSFAVDTQYF TGTGCCAGCAGTTTCGCGGTGGATACGCAGTATTTT
TRBD2 - TRBJ2-7 15 TRBV7-8 CASSREVGGPVEQYF TGTGCCAGCAGCAGAGAAGTGGGAGGGCCAGTCGAGCAGTACTTC
- - TRBJ2-7 15 TRBV2 CASILHQGGPYEQYF TGTGCCAGCATCCTACACCAAGGGGGTCCCTACGAGCAGTACTTC
- - TRBJ2-5 13 TRBV5-4 CASSLTGGKTQYF TGTGCCAGCAGCTTGACAGGTGGTAAGACCCAGTACTTC
- - TRBJ2-5 14 TRBV27 CASSLSQGSLLNYF TGTGCCAGCAGTTTATCCCAGGGTAGTCTCTTGAATTACTTC
- - TRBJ2-4 16 TRBV24-1 CATSDSALTGINIQYF TGTGCCACCAGTGATTCCGCGCTAACGGGGATCAACATTCAGTACTTC
TRBD2 - TRBJ2-3 14 TRBV11-3 CASSLGEGTDTQYF TGTGCCAGCAGCTTAGGGGAGGGTACAGATACGCAGTATTTT
- - TRBJ1-2 14 TRBV9 CASSAWGTTTPHTF TGTGCCAGCAGCGCGTGGGGGACAACCACCCCCCACACCTTC
TRBD2 - TRBJ2-2 15 TRBV2 CASQTSGSNTGELFF TGTGCCAGCCAGACTAGCGGGAGCAACACCGGGGAGCTGTTTTTT
- - TRBJ1-4 15 TRBV19 CASSPRRASNEKLFF TGTGCCAGTAGTCCCCGGCGGGCTTCAAATGAAAAACTGTTTTTT
- once TRBJ1-5 14 TRBV5-5 CASSLAHSNQPQHF TGTGCCAGCAGCTTGGCCCATAGCAATCAGCCCCAGCATTTT
- - TRBJ2-1 17 TRBV5-1 CASSSFEKAVRHNEQFF TGCGCCAGCAGCTCTTTCGAAAAAGCGGTCAGACACAATGAGCAGTTCTTC
- - TRBJ1-2 14 TRBV30 CAWSVTRTNYGYTF TGTGCCTGGAGTGTAACGAGGACTAACTATGGCTACACCTTC
TRBD2 few TRBJ2-1 14 TRBV28 CATRGTSGDDEQFF TGTGCCACCAGGGGGACTAGCGGGGATGATGAGCAGTTCTTC